In this sample, the clone carrying this T cell receptor beta chain turned up a few times. Its specificity is unknown. A single record per CDR3 protein comes from TCRdb applying MiXCR to the reads. Seen here are roughly 240,000 distinct CDR3 sequences, 6% to 8% observed once, and the top ten hold under 7.5%. These data belong to a study of T cell repertoires in cytomegalovirus infection. As for the study in general: Public TCR beta signatures were indicative of both CMV infection and a matching HLA type. Findings and limits, study-wide: Summed frequency of public TCR beta families distinguished CMV carriers with the relevant HLA. The ex vivo response was dominated by HLA-C-restricted CMV-specific TCR beta clonotypes.

V shed 3 bases, J shed 4 bases, and the junction held 8 bases outside the gene matches. From germline, CDR1 is DFQATT and CDR2 SNEGSKA (reference sequence). The CDR3 length is 17 residues. The rearrangement joins TRBV20-1 to TRBJ2-1, with TRBD2 matching 14 bases. The receptor was derived from a human donor in good health (CMV status not recorded). Some clones in this sample may be carry-over from other donors' samples. The sequenced material came from PBMCs. The CDR3 protein is CSARTSGGAGRYNEQFF. As DNA, the CDR3 is TGCAGTGCTAGGACTAGCGGGGGGGCCGGGCGGTACAATGAGCAGTTCTTC.